Listed below are T cell receptor beta chains from one sample, sequenced in a study of T cells after posttransplantation cyclophosphamide. Here immunoSEQ multiplex PCR was the method, and the copy in TCRdb shows in-frame clones only, minus some. The sample has some 53,000 clones, around 84% seen once; the top ten hold about 2.8%. The sample taken for sequencing was PBMCs. These receptors came from a man aged 25 to 45 with a blood cancer, CMV-positive, and with a related stem cell donor. The CDR3 runs from the conserved cysteine through the conserved F or W. D genes are given only for firm matches. Expanded clones get a size class; other rows say once, few or many, or leave the size out.

D: TRBD2
J: TRBJ2-5
V: TRBV7-2
size: NA
CDR3: CASSRGGPQETQYF
DNA: TGTGCCAGCAGCCGCGGGGGTCCTCAAGAGACCCAGTACTTC

D: NA
J: TRBJ1-2
V: TRBV10-1
size: NA
CDR3: CASIKDSQISAYGYTF
DNA: TGCGCCAGCATCAAGGACAGCCAGATATCCGCCTATGGCTACACCTTC

D: TRBD2
J: TRBJ2-1
V: TRBV11-3
size: NA
CDR3: CTSSASLASGNNEQFF
DNA: TGTACCAGCAGCGCATCCCTGGCTAGCGGAAACAATGAGCAGTTCTTC

D: TRBD2
J: TRBJ2-5
V: TRBV14
size: NA
CDR3: CASSQSSGLAGAETQYF
DNA: TGTGCCAGCAGCCAATCCAGTGGACTAGCGGGAGCCGAGACCCAGTACTTC

D: TRBD1
J: TRBJ2-7
V: TRBV10-1
size: few
CDR3: CASRRNRDRGVYEQYF
DNA: TGCGCCAGCAGGCGGAACCGGGACAGGGGGGTCTACGAGCAGTACTTC

D: NA
J: TRBJ1-5
V: TRBV19
size: NA
CDR3: CASNNLGAPQPQHF
DNA: TGTGCCAGTAATAACTTGGGGGCCCCTCAGCCCCAGCATTTT

D: NA
J: TRBJ2-5
V: TRBV9
size: NA
CDR3: CASSPDQETQYF
DNA: TGTGCCAGCAGCCCTGACCAAGAGACCCAGTACTTC

D: NA
J: TRBJ2-7
V: TRBV7-2
size: NA
CDR3: CASSFRNLLHYEQYF
DNA: TGTGCCAGCAGCTTCCGTAATCTACTGCACTACGAGCAGTACTTC

D: TRBD1
J: TRBJ1-1
V: TRBV7-9
size: NA
CDR3: CASSLPTDRAVATEAFF
DNA: TGTGCCAGCAGCTTACCTACGGACAGGGCGGTGGCCACTGAAGCTTTCTTT

D: NA
J: TRBJ1-1
V: TRBV2
size: NA
CDR3: CASNRASPEAFF
DNA: TGTGCCAGCAACAGGGCCTCTCCTGAAGCTTTCTTT

D: NA
J: TRBJ1-1
V: TRBV25-1
size: NA
CDR3: CASSRTAEVYTEAFF
DNA: TGTGCCAGCAGTCGGACAGCCGAGGTTTACACTGAAGCTTTCTTT

D: TRBD2
J: TRBJ2-7
V: TRBV4-3
size: NA
CDR3: CASSQERLAGLWEQYF
DNA: TGCGCCAGCAGCCAAGAAAGACTAGCGGGATTATGGGAGCAGTACTTC

D: NA
J: TRBJ2-5
V: TRBV7-3
size: NA
CDR3: CASSLTKEETQYF
DNA: TGTGCCAGCAGCTTAACAAAAGAGGAGACCCAGTACTTC

D: TRBD2
J: TRBJ2-5
V: TRBV30
size: NA
CDR3: CAWSDSGIGTSGQETQYF
DNA: TGTGCCTGGAGTGATTCGGGGATCGGGACTAGCGGACAAGAGACCCAGTACTTC

D: TRBD2
J: TRBJ2-1
V: TRBV9
size: once
CDR3: CASRPGTSGASSYNEQFF
DNA: TGTGCCAGCAGACCCGGGACTAGCGGCGCAAGCTCCTACAATGAGCAGTTCTTC

D: TRBD1
J: TRBJ2-7
V: TRBV18
size: few
CDR3: CASSPPTGAAYEQYF
DNA: TGTGCCAGCTCACCACCTACAGGGGCGGCCTACGAGCAGTACTTC

D: TRBD2
J: TRBJ2-7
V: TRBV27
size: NA
CDR3: CASSPQTSAREQYF
DNA: TGTGCCAGCAGTCCCCAGACTAGCGCCCGCGAGCAGTACTTC

D: NA
J: TRBJ1-1
V: TRBV27
size: NA
CDR3: CASSPVYSTEAFF
DNA: TGTGCCAGCAGTCCCGTCTACTCCACTGAAGCTTTCTTT

D: NA
J: TRBJ1-5
V: TRBV7-2
size: NA
CDR3: CASSQTGLNQPQHF
DNA: TGTGCCAGCAGCCAAACAGGGCTGAACCAGCCCCAGCATTTT

D: NA
J: TRBJ2-7
V: TRBV5-1
size: NA
CDR3: CASSLNTAYEQYF
DNA: TGCGCCAGCAGCTTGAACACAGCCTACGAGCAGTACTTC

D: NA
J: TRBJ2-4
V: TRBV28
size: NA
CDR3: CASSAYGTPENIQYF
DNA: TGTGCCAGCAGTGCATACGGGACACCCGAAAACATTCAGTACTTC

D: NA
J: TRBJ1-1
V: TRBV7-9
size: NA
CDR3: CASSSGRNTEAFF
DNA: TGTGCCAGCAGCTCAGGTAGAAACACTGAAGCTTTCTTT

D: NA
J: TRBJ1-5
V: TRBV6-5
size: NA
CDR3: CASSYRDNPREWHF
DNA: TGTGCCAGCAGTTACAGGGACAACCCTCGTGAGTGGCATTTT

D: NA
J: TRBJ2-3
V: TRBV5-1
size: NA
CDR3: CASSLQGTTDTQYF
DNA: TGCGCCAGCAGCTTGCAGGGTACCACAGATACGCAGTATTTT

D: TRBD2
J: TRBJ2-1
V: TRBV28
size: NA
CDR3: CASRLLAGGYNEQFF
DNA: TGTGCCAGCAGACTACTAGCGGGAGGATACAATGAGCAGTTCTTC

D: TRBD2
J: TRBJ2-1
V: TRBV29-1
size: NA
CDR3: CSVRTSGLNEQFF
DNA: TGCAGCGTTAGGACTAGCGGGTTGAATGAGCAGTTCTTC

D: TRBD1
J: TRBJ1-1
V: TRBV19
size: NA
CDR3: CASSIAPGGSTEAFF
DNA: TGTGCCAGTAGTATAGCTCCAGGGGGAAGCACTGAAGCTTTCTTT

D: NA
J: TRBJ2-5
V: TRBV2
size: NA
CDR3: CASTSDQQETQYF
DNA: TGTGCCAGCACTAGCGACCAACAAGAGACCCAGTACTTC

D: NA
J: TRBJ2-1
V: TRBV27
size: NA
CDR3: CASSLEGGWAYNEQFF
DNA: TGTGCCAGCAGTTTAGAGGGCGGGTGGGCCTACAATGAGCAGTTCTTC

D: NA
J: TRBJ2-1
V: TRBV2
size: NA
CDR3: CASSIVAEQFF
DNA: TGTGCCAGCTCCATCGTGGCTGAGCAGTTCTTC

D: NA
J: TRBJ1-1
V: TRBV13
size: NA
CDR3: CASSLMGSGWTNTEAFF
DNA: TGTGCCAGCAGCTTAATGGGTTCCGGGTGGACAAACACTGAAGCTTTCTTT

D: TRBD1
J: TRBJ2-5
V: TRBV19
size: few
CDR3: CASSHQTGNQETQYF
DNA: TGTGCCAGTAGTCATCAGACAGGGAACCAAGAGACCCAGTACTTC

D: NA
J: TRBJ1-1
V: TRBV25-1
size: NA
CDR3: CASSEFRQASTEAFF
DNA: TGTGCCAGCAGTGAATTTCGCCAAGCGAGCACTGAAGCTTTCTTT

D: TRBD1
J: TRBJ1-1
V: TRBV30
size: NA
CDR3: CACYRGWDTEAFF
DNA: TGTGCCTGTTACAGGGGTTGGGACACTGAAGCTTTCTTT

D: TRBD2
J: TRBJ2-2
V: TRBV6-5
size: many
CDR3: CASSSTSESRELFF
DNA: TGTGCCAGCAGTTCGACTAGCGAGAGTCGGGAGCTGTTTTTT

D: TRBD2
J: TRBJ2-7
V: TRBV28
size: NA
CDR3: CASSLVTSGRTDF
DNA: TGTGCCAGCAGTTTAGTGACTAGCGGGAGGACGGACTTC

D: TRBD1
J: TRBJ2-3
V: TRBV12-5
size: NA
CDR3: CASSPGTASTDTQYF
DNA: TGTGCTAGTTCTCCCGGGACAGCTAGCACAGATACGCAGTATTTT

D: NA
J: TRBJ1-1
V: TRBV28
size: NA
CDR3: CASSDRMNTEAFF
DNA: TGTGCCAGCAGTGACAGGATGAACACTGAAGCTTTCTTT

D: NA
J: TRBJ2-1
V: TRBV6-5
size: NA
CDR3: CASSYSPTGSNEQFF
DNA: TGTGCCAGCAGTTACAGCCCCACAGGGAGCAATGAGCAGTTCTTC

D: TRBD2
J: TRBJ2-1
V: TRBV28
size: NA
CDR3: CASSPEGGRASYEQFF
DNA: TGTGCCAGCAGTCCCGAAGGCGGGAGGGCCAGCTATGAGCAGTTCTTC

D: NA
J: TRBJ1-4
V: TRBV2
size: NA
CDR3: CASLRTLATNEKLFF
DNA: TGTGCCAGCCTCAGAACCCTTGCAACTAATGAAAAACTGTTTTTT

D: TRBD2
J: TRBJ2-1
V: TRBV6-5
size: NA
CDR3: CASTRGLAGGNEQFF
DNA: TGTGCCAGCACTCGGGGACTAGCGGGAGGCAATGAGCAGTTCTTC